The rows below give T cell receptor beta chains drawn from one sample of a study of cytomegalovirus exposure and HLA in healthy donors. The table came from immunoSEQ multiplex PCR; TCRdb's copy has only in-frame clones and leaves some out. The sample records around 120,000 clones, 70% to 85% being singletons. Material: PBMCs. The receptor set was obtained from a boy aged 2 to 9 in good health and CMV-seronegative. Each CDR3 is given with its conserved first and last residue. A D gene is named only where the DNA matches it firmly. Some rows mark clone size as missing; the rest say once, few, many or name a class of expanded clone.

TRBJ1-2 TRBV12-5 NA NA CASGLGDSGYGYTF TGTGCTAGTGGTTTGGGAGACTCTGGCTATGGCTACACCTTC
TRBJ2-3 TRBV29-1 NA TRBD2 CSVEDLPLASDTQYF TGCAGCGTTGAAGATCTCCCACTAGCGTCAGATACGCAGTATTTT
TRBJ1-2 TRBV27 NA TRBD1 CASSLSQWGQANGYTF TGTGCCAGCAGTTTATCGCAATGGGGACAGGCGAATGGCTACACCTTC
TRBJ1-6 TRBV7-9 NA NA CSSSLGAYNSPLHF TGTTCCAGCAGCTTGGGAGCTTATAATTCACCCCTCCACTTT
TRBJ2-3 TRBV7-6 once NA CASSVTSTDTQYF TGTGCCAGCAGCGTCACTAGCACAGATACGCAGTATTTT
TRBJ1-4 TRBV18 NA NA CASSPPAPTYNEKLFF TGTGCCAGCTCACCACCTGCCCCAACCTATAATGAAAAACTGTTTTTT
TRBJ1-2 TRBV5-6 NA NA CASSLGVRDFGYTF TGTGCCAGCAGCTTGGGAGTCAGGGACTTTGGCTACACCTTC
TRBJ2-3 TRBV6-4 few TRBD2 CASSPAGESDTQYF TGTGCCAGCAGCCCAGCGGGAGAGTCAGATACGCAGTATTTT
TRBJ2-5 TRBV7-3 NA TRBD2 CASSSSGTSDETQYF TGTGCCAGCAGCTCTTCCGGGACTAGCGATGAGACCCAGTACTTC
TRBJ2-2 TRBV25-1 NA NA CASSVAGELFF TGTGCCAGCAGTGTTGCGGGGGAGCTGTTTTTT
TRBJ1-3 TRBV4-1 few TRBD1 CASSHGGTDSGNTIYF TGCGCCAGCAGCCATGGGGGGACAGACTCTGGAAACACCATATATTTT
TRBJ2-1 TRBV11-3 NA TRBD2 CASSPGTSGGNEQFF TGTGCCAGCAGCCCCGGGACTAGCGGGGGCAATGAGCAGTTCTTC
TRBJ2-1 TRBV7-9 NA NA CASSKGDTYNEQFF TGTGCCAGCAGTAAAGGGGACACTTACAATGAGCAGTTCTTC
TRBJ2-1 TRBV4-3 NA NA CASSQGLAVPYNEQFF TGCGCCAGCAGCCAAGGATTAGCGGTTCCCTACAATGAGCAGTTCTTC
TRBJ2-7 TRBV6-6 NA NA CASSQDSSYEQYF TGTGCCAGCAGCCAGGACTCCTCCTACGAGCAGTACTTC
TRBJ2-2 TRBV6-5 NA TRBD1 CASRRGPNTGELFF TGTGCCAGCAGAAGGGGGCCGAACACCGGGGAGCTGTTTTTT
TRBJ2-1 TRBV15 NA NA CATRWAAYNEQFF TGTGCCACCCGCTGGGCCGCCTACAATGAGCAGTTCTTC
TRBJ1-1 TRBV30 NA NA CAWSYEGPTEAFF TGTGCCTGGTCGTACGAGGGCCCTACTGAAGCTTTCTTT
TRBJ2-1 TRBV7-9 NA NA CASSLVTGSGNEQFF TGTGCCAGCAGCTTAGTTACGGGGTCGGGGAATGAGCAGTTCTTC
TRBJ1-1 TRBV18 few TRBD1 CASSAPTGLNTEAFF TGTGCCAGCTCAGCCCCGACAGGGCTTAACACTGAAGCTTTCTTT
TRBJ2-3 TRBV11-3 once NA CASSPPSASPYRVTQYF TGTGCCAGCAGCCCACCGTCGGCCAGCCCATATCGGGTTACGCAGTATTTT
TRBJ1-4 TRBV6-5 NA NA CASSYIGESEKLFF TGTGCCAGCAGTTACATCGGGGAAAGTGAAAAACTGTTTTTT
TRBJ1-1 TRBV18 NA NA CASSPGWTEAFF TGTGCCAGCTCACCAGGCTGGACTGAAGCTTTCTTT
TRBJ2-1 TRBV23-1 once TRBD2 CASSQRKRGGDNEQFF TGCGCCAGCAGTCAACGGAAGCGGGGGGGCGACAATGAGCAGTTCTTC
TRBJ1-1 TRBV29-1 NA NA CSVEGGTEAFF TGCAGCGTGGAGGGTGGCACTGAAGCTTTCTTT
TRBJ2-1 TRBV7-2 NA TRBD1 CASSSRGQSYNEQFF TGTGCCAGCAGCTCCAGGGGGCAATCCTACAATGAGCAGTTCTTC
TRBJ2-7 TRBV4-3 NA NA CASATDRSSTEQYF TGCGCCAGCGCTACTGACAGGTCGTCGACGGAGCAGTACTTC
TRBJ2-1 TRBV5-4 NA TRBD2 CASSLGTSGGDEQFF TGTGCCAGCAGCTTGGGGACTAGCGGGGGGGATGAGCAGTTCTTC
TRBJ2-1 TRBV7-6 NA TRBD1 CASSPGTGINEQFF TGTGCCAGCAGTCCCGGGACAGGGATTAATGAGCAGTTCTTC
TRBJ1-2 TRBV29-1 NA NA CSVDTVGGSYGYTF TGCAGCGTTGATACAGTTGGTGGATCCTATGGCTACACCTTC
TRBJ1-1 TRBV21-1 NA NA CASSKALDRVSMNTEAFF TGTGCCAGCAGCAAAGCGCTGGACAGGGTATCGATGAACACTGAAGCTTTCTTT
TRBJ2-7 TRBV11-2 NA NA CASSLWGDEQYF TGTGCCAGCAGCTTATGGGGGGACGAGCAGTACTTC
TRBJ1-4 TRBV28 NA TRBD1 CASSSDRGNEKLFF TGTGCCAGCAGTTCCGACAGGGGGAATGAAAAACTGTTTTTT
TRBJ1-1 TRBV5-1 NA TRBD1 CASSWDRFATFF TGCGCCAGCAGCTGGGACAGGTTCGCAACTTTCTTT
TRBJ2-7 TRBV30 NA NA CAWSEAVSGEQYF TGTGCCTGGAGTGAAGCAGTTTCGGGCGAGCAGTACTTC
TRBJ1-2 TRBV27 NA TRBD1 CASSLWQGDMYGYTF TGTGCCAGCAGTTTATGGCAGGGGGATATGTATGGCTACACCTTC
TRBJ1-1 TRBV7-2 once NA CASSPPGGTEAFF TGTGCCAGCAGCCCCCCCGGGGGGACTGAAGCTTTCTTT
TRBJ2-2 TRBV6-4 NA TRBD2 CASSLAETGELFF TGTGCCAGCAGCCTAGCGGAGACCGGGGAGCTGTTTTTT
TRBJ2-3 TRBV18 few NA CASSPQRGSTDTQYF TGTGCCAGCTCACCACAACGAGGTAGCACAGATACGCAGTATTTT
TRBJ1-2 TRBV7-2 once TRBD1 CASSLDRGPGYGYTF TGTGCCAGCAGCTTGGACAGGGGGCCTGGGTATGGCTACACCTTC
TRBJ1-2 TRBV6-5 NA NA CASSYLGLNYGYTF TGTGCCAGCAGTTACCTCGGACTGAACTATGGCTACACCTTC
TRBJ1-5 TRBV6-1 NA NA CATSGHINQPQHF TGTGCCACCTCGGGACACATCAATCAGCCCCAGCATTTT
TRBJ1-1 TRBV2 NA NA CASSLAGNTEAFF TGTGCCAGCAGCCTTGCAGGGAACACTGAAGCTTTCTTT
TRBJ2-1 TRBV5-4 NA NA CASSFGRGGDNEQFF TGTGCCAGCAGCTTCGGAAGGGGGGGGGACAATGAGCAGTTCTTC
TRBJ2-3 TRBV15 NA NA CATSSWGLADTQYF TGTGCCACCAGCAGTTGGGGGCTCGCGGATACGCAGTATTTT
TRBJ1-1 TRBV2 once NA CASSEDPRAEAFF TGTGCCAGCAGTGAAGACCCGCGCGCTGAAGCTTTCTTT
TRBJ2-1 TRBV2 NA NA CASRNSGSYNEQFF TGTGCCAGCAGGAATAGCGGCTCCTACAATGAGCAGTTCTTC
TRBJ1-1 TRBV5-1 few NA CASSLEVMRGGTEAFF TGCGCCAGCAGCTTGGAGGTCATGCGCGGGGGCACTGAAGCTTTCTTT
TRBJ1-6 TRBV6-4 few NA CASSDSGTDASPLHF TGTGCCAGCAGTGACTCAGGAACAGACGCTTCACCCCTCCACTTT
TRBJ2-1 TRBV25-1 NA NA CASSALLEAEQFF TGTGCCAGCAGTGCCCTACTAGAAGCTGAGCAGTTCTTC
TRBJ2-1 TRBV28 NA TRBD2 CASSLLAGGNEQFF TGTGCCAGCAGTTTACTAGCGGGAGGGAATGAGCAGTTCTTC
TRBJ1-1 TRBV29-1 NA NA CSVETPSSVAEAFF TGCAGCGTTGAGACACCCTCCTCAGTAGCTGAAGCTTTCTTT
TRBJ1-1 TRBV9 NA TRBD1 CASSSSGGAFF TGTGCCAGCAGCTCCTCAGGGGGAGCTTTCTTT
TRBJ1-1 TRBV19 NA TRBD1 CASSIDRGEAFF TGTGCCAGTAGTATTGACAGGGGGGAAGCTTTCTTT
TRBJ2-2 TRBV1 NA NA CTSSQDPPPGHLNTGELFF TGCACCAGCAGCCAAGACCCCCCCCCGGGACACCTGAACACCGGGGAGCTGTTTTTT
TRBJ1-5 TRBV4-1 NA TRBD1 CASSLLGDRDNQPQHF TGCGCCAGCAGCCTTCTGGGGGACAGGGATAATCAGCCCCAGCATTTT
TRBJ1-1 TRBV11-2 NA TRBD1 CASRQGASGLRGLNTEAFF TGTGCCAGCAGACAGGGGGCGAGTGGGCTCCGGGGCTTGAACACTGAAGCTTTCTTT
TRBJ1-5 TRBV5-1 NA TRBD1 CASSPSTGANQPQHF TGCGCCAGCAGCCCCTCCACAGGGGCCAATCAGCCCCAGCATTTT